This T cell receptor (beta chain) was obtained from a study of cytomegalovirus exposure and HLA in healthy donors. Turning to the study itself: Clustering assigned around 77% of the roughly 370 genotyped donors to the Caucasian-associated ancestry cluster. Findings and limits, study-wide: Analysis was carried out at a later point, and it linked a missense DCLRE1C variant to TCR beta V- and J-gene trimming. Later work found most CMV-associated TCR beta chains apparently HLA-restricted.

Turning to this clone: The antigen is not known.

Healthy bone marrow donors supplied every sample. Trimming stripped 0 bases from V and 0 bases from J, with 11 bases between. Germline V gene sequence: CDR1 MNHEY, CDR2 SVGAGI. CDR3 length: 16 residues. PCR involved 60 Vbeta and 13 Jbeta primers. Data came from immunoSEQ multiplex PCR; TCRdb stores just in-frame clones and leaves some out. This table holds about 210,000 clones, around 86% found once. This TCR derives from a woman between 50 and 59 years old in good health and CMV-seropositive. The chain employs TRBV6-5 and TRBJ1-1, with unresolved D. The sample comprised PBMCs. Written as DNA, the CDR3 is TGTGCCAGCAGTTACTCCCACTACGGCATGAACACTGAAGCTTTCTTT. Residues: CASSYSHYGMNTEAFF.